These 17 T cell receptor beta chains were sequenced from one sample in a study of early T cells in non-severe SARS-CoV-2 infection. TCRdb used MiXCR to reprocess the 5' RACE reads, holding one entry per CDR3 protein. The sample gives under 85,000 distinct CDR3 sequences, roughly 13% of which show up once; 4.5% to 5.5% is in the top ten. Sequencing input: whole blood. The source of these receptors is an adult who was a healthcare worker with PCR-confirmed SARS-CoV-2 infection or an uninfected control (not recorded which).

This chain connects TRBV12-3 or TRBV12-4 to TRBJ1-5, with D unclear. Trimming took off 3 bases at V and 3 bases at J, with 9 bases between the two ends. There are 14 residues in the CDR3. The CDR3 loop is CASSFSGYNQPQHF. The DNA for the CDR3 is TGTGCCAGCAGTTTTTCGGGGTACAATCAGCCCCAGCATTTT.

Within the sample, this clonotype is medium-sized. The chain carries TRBV29-1 and TRBJ2-3; a weak D match, TRBD2 (6 bases). There are 13 residues in the CDR3. The germline gives CDR1 SQVTM, CDR2 ANQGSEA. V gave up 4 bases and J gave up 3 bases, with 11 bases separating them. CDR3 loop: CSVGGGITDTQYF. The CDR3 nucleotides read TGCAGCGTTGGGGGCGGGATTACAGATACGCAGTATTTT.

The CDR3 nucleotides read TGTGCCAGCAGTTTCCGGGACTATCCCACAGATACGCAGTATTTT. It translates to CASSFRDYPTDTQYF. V and J are TRBV12-3 or TRBV12-4 and TRBJ2-3, with TRBD2 matching 7 bases. The V segment lost 3 bases and the J segment 2 bases; nucleotides outside the gene matches: 5. This CDR3 spans 15 amino acids.

The chain carries TRBV15 and TRBJ1-2, with D uncertain. The V gene's germline CDR1 is LNHNV and CDR2 YYDKDF (reference sequence). Trimming cost V 3 bases and J 2 bases, with 7 bases left between them. The CDR3 length is 13 residues. As DNA, the CDR3 is TGTGCCACCAGCAGGGACCGAAACTATGGCTACACCTTC. It specifies CATSRDRNYGYTF.

This clonotype was observed at least ten times. The chain employs TRBV7-2 and TRBJ2-7; the D gene could be TRBD1 or TRBD2 (5 bases each). Germline V gene data show CDR1 as SGHTA and CDR2 as FQGNSA. V lost 5 bases to trimming and J lost 2 bases, with 16 bases between them. The CDR3 runs to 15 residues. CDR3 amino acids: CASSQTRDRAYEQYF. For the CDR3, the DNA is TGTGCCAGCAGCCAAACTAGGGACCGAGCCTACGAGCAGTACTTC. The full variable domain, completed using reference TRBV7-2 and TRBJ2-7, is GAGVSQSPSNKVTEKGKDVELRCDPISGHTALYWYRQSLGQGLEFLIYFQGNSAPDKSGLPSDRFSAERTGGSVSTLTIQRTQQEDSAVYLCASSQTRDRAYEQYFGPGTRLTVT.

This clonotype appeared many times. The chain couples TRBV7-2 to TRBJ2-7; D is uncertain. V was pared by 5 bases and J by 2 bases, with 7 bases between. Germline V gene data show CDR1 as SGHTA and CDR2 as FQGNSA. The CDR3 is 12 amino acids. CDR3 sequence (DNA): TGTGCCAGCAGCACTTTCACCTACGAGCAGTACTTC. Translating it yields CASSTFTYEQYF.

This clonotype has at least ten counts. The rearrangement joins TRBV25-1 to TRBJ1-1; a weak D match, TRBD1 (6 bases). Germline V gene sequence: CDR1 MGHDK, CDR2 SYGVNS. V dropped 6 bases and J dropped 1 base, with 15 bases sitting between them. The CDR3 runs to 15 residues. The CDR3 DNA sequence: TGTGCCAGCAGCGCATCGGACAGATGGAACACTGAAGCTTTCTTT. Its protein is CASSASDRWNTEAFF. Filled out from reference TRBV25-1 and TRBJ1-1, the complete variable domain reads EADIYQTPRYLVIGTGKKITLECSQTMGHDKMYWYQQDPGMELHLIHYSYGVNSTEKGDLSSESTVSRIRTEHFPLTLESARPSHTSQYLCASSASDRWNTEAFFGQGTRLTVV.

The chain carries TRBV18 and TRBJ2-7; D is unclear. This CDR3 is 13 amino acids long. V lost 4 bases to trimming and J lost 9 bases, with 16 bases between them. Germline assignment: CDR1 KGHSH and CDR2 LQKENI. The CDR3 DNA reads as TGTGCCAGCTCACTCCCGGGTCGGATGATGCAGTACTTC. The encoded protein is CASSLPGRMMQYF. The full variable domain, rest sourced from reference TRBV18 and TRBJ2-7, is NAGVMQNPRHLVRRRGQEARLRCSPMKGHSHVYWYRQLPEEGLKFMVYLQKENIIDESGMPKERFSAEFPKEGPSILRIQQVVRGDSAAYFCASSLPGRMMQYFGPGTRLTVT.

There are a few counts of this clonotype. V and J are TRBV2 and TRBJ2-7, with 7 bases fitting TRBD1. The germline gives CDR1 SNHLY, CDR2 FYNNEI. The V segment lost 6 bases and the J segment 6 bases; nucleotides outside the gene matches: 8. This CDR3 has 13 residues. CDR3 DNA: TGTGCCAGCAGCCGGGACAGCTTCACCGAGCAGTACTTC. It yields the protein CASSRDSFTEQYF.

This clonotype was detected ten times or more. This chain uses TRBV27 with TRBJ1-6; TRBD1 is a possible D gene (6 bases). Germline-derived CDR1 and CDR2 are MNHEY and SMNVEV (reference sequence). The CDR3 is 18 amino acids. V lost 8 bases, J lost 7 bases, and 27 bases lay in between. The CDR3 nucleotides read TGTGCCAGCGGTCTTTTTCCCGACAGGTTCCTGAGAAATTCACCCCTCCACTTT. This sequence encodes CASGLFPDRFLRNSPLHF.

This chain links TRBV12-3 or TRBV12-4 with TRBJ2-3; TRBD2 agrees at 7 bases. The CDR3 runs to 12 residues. Trimming cost V 11 bases and J 0 bases; bases outside gene matches: 2. The CDR3: CAGAGSTDTQYF. Here the CDR3 DNA reads TGTGCCGGAGCGGGGAGCACAGATACGCAGTATTTT.

This clonotype was observed a few times. The rearrangement uses TRBV6-2 or TRBV6-3 and TRBJ1-1, with D unclear. Per the germline V gene, CDR1 is MNHEY and CDR2 is SVGEGT. The length of the CDR3 is 13 residues. Deletions cut 6 bases from V and 5 bases from J, with 13 bases between. This chain's CDR3 is CASRDVGGTEAFF. The CDR3 DNA follows: TGTGCCAGCAGGGACGTGGGCGGGACTGAAGCTTTCTTT.

This clonotype has at least ten counts. The gene calls are TRBV7-9 and TRBJ2-7; TRBD2 matches 8 bases. The germline gives CDR1 SEHNR, CDR2 FQNEAQ (reference sequence). The CDR3 contains 14 residues. The V gene end was trimmed by 6 bases and the J gene end by 3 bases; junction bases not matched to a gene: 7. The CDR3 sequence is CASSSGLDFYEQYF. The DNA for the CDR3 is TGTGCCAGCAGTTCGGGACTAGATTTCTACGAGCAGTACTTC.

This clonotype was found many times. The rearrangement links TRBV5-4 to TRBJ1-2; 8 bases fit TRBD1. Germline V gives CDR1 SGHNT, CDR2 YYREEE (reference sequence). This CDR3 comprises 14 residues. V dropped 0 bases and J dropped 4; count of bases not matched to a gene: 2. The DNA for the CDR3 is TGTGCCAGCAGCTTGGGACAGGGGATCTATGGCTACACCTTC. Translated: CASSLGQGIYGYTF.

The chain joins TRBV28 to TRBJ2-4; D unclear. The CDR3 has 11 amino acids. Germline V gene sequence: CDR1 MDHEN, CDR2 SYDVKM. V lost 6 bases to trimming and J lost 7 bases, with 7 bases between them. The CDR3 nucleotides read TGTGCCAGCAGGAGTATGAACATTCAGTACTTC. It codes for CASRSMNIQYF.

This clonotype was detected only a few times. This chain connects TRBV3-1 to TRBJ1-1, with TRBD1 identical over 11 bases. Germline V gene lookup returns CDR1 LGHDT and CDR2 YNNKEL (reference sequence). V lost 6 bases, J lost 4 bases, and 7 bases stayed unmatched. The CDR3 is made up of 15 amino acids. CDR3 sequence: CASRDPGTGGTEAFF. The CDR3 DNA sequence: TGTGCCAGCAGGGATCCCGGGACAGGGGGCACTGAAGCTTTCTTT. Filled out from reference TRBV3-1 and TRBJ1-1, the complete variable domain reads DTAVSQTPKYLVTQMGNDKSIKCEQNLGHDTMYWYKQDSKKFLKIMFSYNNKELIINETVPNRFSPKSPDKAHLNLHINSLELGDSAVYFCASRDPGTGGTEAFFGQGTRLTVV.

This clonotype was seen repeatedly, ten times or more. The chain joins TRBV3-1 to TRBJ2-7; D is perhaps TRBD1 (6 bases). Germline V gene data show CDR1 as LGHDT and CDR2 as YNNKEL (reference sequence). V shed 2 bases and J shed 2 bases, with 16 bases lying between them. The CDR3 length is 16 residues. CDR3 sequence (DNA): TGTGCCAGCAGCCAAAGGGCCCGACAGGACACCTACGAGCAGTACTTC. This codes for CASSQRARQDTYEQYF.